One and the same sample provided the 15 T cell receptor beta chains below, sequenced in a study of early T cells in non-severe SARS-CoV-2 infection. Via MiXCR, TCRdb re-called the 5' RACE reads, giving one row per CDR3 protein. Of about 72,000 distinct CDR3 sequences in the sample, 10% were seen once. Source: whole blood, taken at baseline. The source is an adult who was a healthcare worker with PCR-confirmed SARS-CoV-2 infection or an uninfected control (not recorded which).

This clonotype was seen a few times. The rearrangement uses TRBV9 and TRBJ2-2; no reliable D call. Trimming pared 2 bases from V and 7 bases from J, leaving 15 bases between. The CDR3 is 15 residues long. Germline loops: CDR1 SGDLS, CDR2 YYNGEE. CDR3: CASSVAPNEGGELFF. CDR3 coding DNA: TGTGCCAGCAGCGTCGCGCCCAACGAAGGCGGGGAGCTGTTTTTT.

The rearrangement joins TRBV6-5 to TRBJ1-1, with 9 positions matching TRBD1. Germline V lookup: CDR1 MNHEY, CDR2 SVGAGI. The CDR3 loop spans 14 amino acids. The V gene end was trimmed by 6 bases and the J gene end by 0 bases; junction bases not matched to a gene: 2. The DNA for the CDR3 is TGTGCCAGCAGCCGACAGGGGGTGAACACTGAAGCTTTCTTT. It is translated as CASSRQGVNTEAFF.

This clonotype appeared a few times. The CDR3 reads CASSKKATGSSSYNEQFF. The CDR3 nucleotides are TGTGCCAGCAGCAAAAAAGCGACAGGCTCGAGCTCCTACAATGAGCAGTTCTTC. The chain links TRBV7-8 to TRBJ2-1, with D maybe TRBD1 (6 bases). The length of the CDR3 is 18 residues. V was clipped by 5 bases and J by 0 bases, with 20 bases between them. The germline CDR1 and CDR2 sequences are SGHVS and FQNEAQ.

This clonotype occurred many times. The J gene is TRBJ2-5, the V gene TRBV7-8; 8 nucleotides match TRBD2. Germline-derived CDR1 and CDR2 are SGHVS and FQNEAQ. The CDR3 extends over 14 amino acids. Losses at the gene ends were 2 bases for V and 5 bases for J; bases not matched to a gene: 4. The CDR3 sequence: CASSLRASGETQYF. CDR3 bases: TGTGCCAGCAGCTTAAGGGCTAGCGGGGAGACCCAGTACTTC.

The rearrangement joins TRBV27 to TRBJ1-5; D possibly corresponds to TRBD1 (6 bases). The V and J ends lost 5 bases and 0 bases respectively, with 20 bases between them. CDR1 MNHEY and CDR2 SMNVEV come from the germline V gene (reference sequence). CDR3 size: 18 residues. CDR3 in amino acids: CASSPGRAQGYSNQPQHF. The CDR3, as DNA: TGTGCCAGCAGTCCGGGGCGGGCACAGGGTTATAGCAATCAGCCCCAGCATTTT.

This clonotype was counted a few times. The chain links TRBV7-3 to TRBJ2-3; TRBD2 matches 9 bases. Losses at the gene ends were 3 bases for V and 6 bases for J; bases not matched to a gene: 13. The CDR3 consists of 17 residues. The germline V gene has CDR1 SGHTA and CDR2 FQGTGA. CDR3 bases: TGTGCCAGCAGCTTGCCCGGCGGGCTAGCGGGGAATGATACGCAGTATTTT. It encodes CASSLPGGLAGNDTQYF.

The gene calls are TRBV11-2 and TRBJ2-2; TRBD1 matches 7 bases. Germline V CDR1 and CDR2: SGHAT, FQNNGV. The CDR3 length is 16 residues. With V trimmed by 4 bases and J by 2 bases, 7 bases remained unmatched. The CDR3 region is CASSSQTGRNTGELFF. The CDR3 DNA is TGTGCCAGCAGCTCTCAGACAGGGCGTAACACCGGGGAGCTGTTTTTT.

This clonotype has only a few counts. The rearrangement uses TRBV3-1 and TRBJ2-3, with 8 positions matching TRBD1. CDR3 length: 17 amino acids. CDR1 is LGHDT and CDR2 is YNNKEL in the germline V gene (reference sequence). V gave up 4 bases and J gave up 0 bases; unmatched junction bases: 9. CDR3 sequence reads: CASSPPIQGASTDTQYF. The CDR3 DNA follows: TGTGCCAGCAGCCCCCCAATCCAGGGGGCCAGCACAGATACGCAGTATTTT.

This clonotype was observed at least ten times. V is TRBV2 and J is TRBJ2-7; D possibly corresponds to TRBD2 (7 bases). The CDR3 is 13 residues long. Germline lookup yields CDR1 SNHLY and CDR2 FYNNEI. V lost 1 base, J lost 5 bases, and 9 bases lay in between. CDR3 sequence (DNA): TGTGCCAGCAGTGAAGAGGGGGGGCACGAGCAGTACTTC. This encodes CASSEEGGHEQYF.

The CDR3 DNA follows: TGTGCCAGCAGCAAAAGAGGGGTCAGGGACTCAGAGGGCCAAGAGACCCAGTACTTC. Amino acids: CASSKRGVRDSEGQETQYF. This rearrangement joins TRBV7-9 to TRBJ2-5, with a weak D call TRBD2 (6 bases). This CDR3 has 19 amino acids. The V end was cut by 5 bases, the J end by 1 base, with 26 bases between. Per the germline V gene, CDR1 is SEHNR and CDR2 is FQNEAQ (reference sequence).

The sample holds many counts of this clonotype. The CDR3 loop reads CASSPGLVVDEQFF. The CDR3 DNA follows: TGTGCCAGCAGTCCGGGACTAGTCGTCGATGAGCAGTTCTTC. The chain joins TRBV7-6 to TRBJ2-1; 8 nucleotides align to TRBD2. After removal of 6 bases from V and 8 bases from J, the junction contained 9 bases not matched to a gene. CDR3 length equals 14 residues. Germline lookup yields CDR1 SGHVS and CDR2 FNYEAQ.

This clonotype has more than one count but fewer than ten. V usage is TRBV7-9 and J usage is TRBJ2-5; D unclear. Germline loops: CDR1 SEHNR, CDR2 FQNEAQ (reference sequence). This CDR3 comprises 12 residues. The ends were cut back, 5 bases at V and 5 bases at J, with 9 bases in the middle. The CDR3 nucleotides read TGTGCCAGCAGCCGAGATATCGAGACCCAGTACTTC. Amino acids: CASSRDIETQYF.

This clonotype was counted ten times or more. The chain joins TRBV6-5 to TRBJ1-1, with 8 bases identical to TRBD1. The V gene's germline CDR1 is MNHEY and CDR2 SVGAGI. The CDR3 loop spans 16 amino acids. J was trimmed by 4 bases and V by 2 bases; bases with no gene match: 9. CDR3 loop: CASSYVRGTGGTEAFF. The CDR3 DNA is TGTGCCAGCAGTTACGTCCGGGGTACAGGGGGCACTGAAGCTTTCTTT.

This clonotype turned up a few times. V usage is TRBV18 and J usage is TRBJ2-7, with a weak D call TRBD1 (5 bases). V was pared by 4 bases and J by 6 bases, with 13 bases between. CDR1 is KGHSH and CDR2 is LQKENI in the germline V gene. This CDR3 region has 13 residues. DNA of the CDR3: TGTGCCAGCTCACTGGGTTTGCAGGGCGAGCAGTACTTC. Encoded protein: CASSLGLQGEQYF.

This clonotype was picked up many times. J is TRBJ2-1 and V is TRBV7-2; D unresolved. The V gene's germline CDR1 is SGHTA and CDR2 FQGNSA. The CDR3 runs 15 residues. Between the trimmed V and J ends, which lost 5 bases and 0 bases, there was a span of 11 bases. This chain's CDR3 is CASSVSIFSYNEQFF. The CDR3 nucleotides are TGTGCCAGCAGCGTGTCCATTTTCTCCTACAATGAGCAGTTCTTC.